This passage covers 3 T cell receptor beta chains from one sample sequenced in a study of identical twins. TCRdb reprocessed the 5' RACE reads with MiXCR, giving one entry per CDR3 protein. The sample yields 570,000 or so distinct CDR3 sequences, 9.6% seen once. This sample was also put to use in a study of yellow fever vaccine responses in identical twins.

Specimen: PBMCs. The receptors were gathered from a woman aged 18-29 years in good health.

This clonotype has just a few counts. The chain has TRBV4-3 and TRBJ2-7; 13 bases are a match to TRBD2. V was pared by 1 base and J by 5 bases, with 8 bases of the junction left unmatched. This CDR3 region has 17 residues. Germline CDR1 and CDR2: LGHNA and YSLEER. The CDR3 DNA follows: TGCGCCAGCAGCCAAGCCTCCGGACTAGCGGGAGCCCACGAGCAGTACTTC. Amino acid sequence: CASSQASGLAGAHEQYF.

This clonotype was detected only a few times. A junction end diverges from the germline sequence, so it may reflect a read error. The chain carries TRBV7-8 and TRBJ2-3, with 10 bases fitting TRBD2. The CDR3 loop spans 14 amino acids. Looked up from germline, CDR1 is SGHVS and CDR2 is FQNEAQ. For the CDR3, the DNA is TGTGCCAGCTGTTCACTAGCGGGACTAGATAAGCAGTATTTT. This gives the protein CASCSLAGLDKQYF.

This clonotype was picked up many times. The rearrangement links TRBV28 to TRBJ2-3; no clear D. The CDR3 runs to 15 residues. Trimming left V 5 bases short and J 4 bases short, with 16 bases between. Germline V CDR1 and CDR2: MDHEN, SYDVKM. DNA of the CDR3: TGTGCCAGCAGTGAGTCGGGCCCTGTTGCAGATACGCAGTATTTT. Translated, it gives CASSESGPVADTQYF.